Below are 27 T cell receptor beta chains sequenced from a single sample in a study of response to subunit inactivated influenza vaccine. TCRdb reprocessed the RT-PCR reads via MiXCR and lists one record per CDR3 protein. The data contain hundreds of thousands of distinct CDR3 sequences, less than 15% of them seen just once; the ten biggest clones take up approximately 7.6%. Sequencing used PBMCs from blood, obtained approximately 15 days before vaccination. Receptor source: a man aged 50-59 years who received an inactivated influenza vaccine.

This clonotype was seen a few times. The CDR3 nucleotides are TGCAGTGCTAGAGATATTAGCGGGAAGTTAGAGACCCAGTACTTC. Translating it yields CSARDISGKLETQYF. The V and J genes are TRBV20-1 and TRBJ2-5; 8 nucleotides match TRBD2. Germline loops: CDR1 DFQATT, CDR2 SNEGSKA (reference sequence). Unmatched junction bases numbered 7, after V lost 0 bases and J lost 4 bases. This CDR3 region has 15 residues.

The chain has TRBV29-1 and TRBJ2-3; D unresolved. The assigned J gene may be wrong: the sequence end matches TRBJ1-5 better. CDR1 and CDR2 (germline): SQVTM, ANQGSEA. The CDR3 extends over 12 amino acids. The DNA of the CDR3 is TGCAGCGTGGAGAACTTGCCGGGTACGCAGCATTTT. Translating it yields CSVENLPGTQHF.

The V call is TRBV7-2, the J call TRBJ1-4; 8 nucleotides match TRBD1. The V segment lost 6 bases and the J segment 8 bases; nucleotides outside the gene matches: 8. Germline CDR1 is SGHTA and CDR2 is FQGNSA. The CDR3 covers 14 residues. CDR3 sequence reads: CASSTRTGKEKLFF. DNA for the CDR3: TGTGCCAGCAGTACTCGGACAGGGAAGGAAAAACTGTTTTTT.

This clonotype appeared a few times. V usage is TRBV6-2 or TRBV6-3 and J usage is TRBJ2-5; weak D call: TRBD1 (6 bases). Trimming stripped 6 bases from V and 4 bases from J, with 12 bases between. The CDR3 is 13 amino acids. Germline loops: CDR1 MNHEY, CDR2 SVGEGT. The CDR3 reads CASRHRDGETQYF. In nucleotides, the CDR3 is TGTGCCAGCAGGCACAGGGACGGAGAGACCCAGTACTTC.

This sequence joins TRBV12-3 or TRBV12-4 and TRBJ2-5; no definite D call. V lost 5 bases to trimming and J lost 10 bases, with 14 bases between them. The length of the CDR3 is 12 residues. This CDR3 reads CASSPRDQDQYF. The CDR3 coding sequence is TGTGCCAGCAGTCCAAGAGACCAGGACCAGTACTTC.

This rearrangement joins TRBV7-2 to TRBJ2-7; possible D gene TRBD2, 5 bases. V was trimmed by 3 bases and J by 3 bases, leaving 15 bases between them. Germline values: CDR1 SGHTA, CDR2 FQGNSA. CDR3 size: 15 residues. CDR3 nucleotide sequence: TGTGCCAGCAGCTTCTTGGGGAGCCCAGACTACGAGCAGTACTTC. This gives the protein CASSFLGSPDYEQYF.

The rearrangement uses TRBV27 and TRBJ2-7, with D perhaps TRBD1 or TRBD2 (5 bases each). Trimming removed 4 bases from V and 3 bases from J, with 16 bases in between. CDR1 is MNHEY and CDR2 is SMNVEV in the germline V gene (reference sequence). The CDR3 has 15 residues. DNA for the CDR3: TGTGCCAGCAGTTCCCGGGATAGAGGGGACTACGAGCAGTACTTC. Translation: CASSSRDRGDYEQYF.

V gene TRBV7-7 combines with J gene TRBJ1-5, with D perhaps TRBD1 (5 bases). The CDR3 covers 10 residues. Germline CDR1 SSHAT, CDR2 FNYEAQ (reference sequence). DNA of the CDR3: TGTGCTGAGGGGAATCAGCCCCAGCATTTT. Residues: CAEGNQPQHF.

This clonotype was picked up many times. The CDR3 DNA follows: TGCGCCAGCAGCGTAGCGGGAGGAATCTACAATGAGCAGTTCTTC. Translation: CASSVAGGIYNEQFF. V and J are TRBV5-1 and TRBJ2-1, with TRBD2 identical over 10 bases. Losses at the gene ends were 4 bases for V and 3 bases for J; bases not matched to a gene: 4. The CDR3 is 15 residues long. Germline V gene sequence: CDR1 SGHRS, CDR2 YFSETQ.

This clonotype appeared a few times. The V and J genes are TRBV7-8 and TRBJ2-3, with D possibly being TRBD1 (6 bases). In germline, CDR1 is SGHVS, CDR2 FQNEAQ. The CDR3 consists of 16 residues. V was cut by 3 bases and J by 2 bases, with 15 bases left in between. CDR3 loop: CASSFGQGFATDTQYF. CDR3 sequence (DNA): TGTGCCAGCAGCTTCGGCCAGGGGTTTGCCACAGATACGCAGTATTTT.

This clonotype has ten or more counts. The genes are TRBV7-2 and TRBJ2-1; possible D gene TRBD1, 6 bases. V was trimmed by 1 base and J by 5 bases, leaving 12 bases between them. CDR3 length: 15 amino acids. Germline loops: CDR1 SGHTA, CDR2 FQGNSA. CDR3 amino acids: CASSLVSRGNNEQFF. The CDR3 bases are TGTGCCAGCAGCTTAGTATCCAGGGGAAACAATGAGCAGTTCTTC.

This clonotype was recorded many times. The chain employs TRBV27 and TRBJ1-1, with D unclear. Trimming removed 3 bases at V and 0 bases at J, with 14 bases between. The CDR3 sequence is 16 residues long. The germline V gene encodes CDR1 MNHEY and CDR2 SMNVEV (reference sequence). CDR3 in amino acids: CASSLAGYAVNTEAFF. The CDR3 DNA sequence: TGTGCCAGCAGTTTGGCGGGGTACGCGGTGAACACTGAAGCTTTCTTT.

This chain links TRBV10-1 with TRBJ2-3, with D perhaps given as TRBD1 or TRBD2 (6 bases each). V lost 5 bases and J lost 6, with 15 bases in between. The CDR3 extends over 14 amino acids. Germline-derived CDR1 and CDR2 are WNHNN and SYGVQD (reference sequence). In DNA, the CDR3 is TGCGCCAGCAGTTCGGGGGCCTCTGGGGATACGCAGTATTTT. This codes for CASSSGASGDTQYF.

This clonotype was observed many times. The chain joins TRBV29-1 to TRBJ2-5; a possible D gene is TRBD1 (6 bases). The CDR3 is 11 amino acids. CDR1 is SQVTM, CDR2 ANQGSEA, per germline. The ends were cut back, 5 bases at V and 5 bases at J, with 9 bases in the middle. CDR3 DNA: TGCAGCGTTATGCAGGGGGAGACCCAGTACTTC. This gives the protein CSVMQGETQYF.

CDR3 coding DNA: TGCGCCAGCAGCCAAGTAGCGGTGAACACTGAAGCTTTCTTT. This encodes CASSQVAVNTEAFF. This chain joins TRBV4-1 and TRBJ1-1; D call uncertain. Trimming pared 1 base from V and 0 bases from J, leaving 6 bases between. This CDR3 has 14 residues. CDR1 and CDR2 from the germline V gene are MGHRA and YSYEKL.

This sequence joins TRBV4-2 and TRBJ1-2; D may be TRBD1 (5 bases). The CDR3 is 14 amino acids. CDR1 and CDR2 from the germline V gene are LGHNA and YNFKEQ. Trimming took off 4 bases at V and 7 bases at J, with 16 bases between the two ends. CDR3 bases: TGTGCCAGCAGCCCAAGCGGGGGTCAGGGTGGCTACACCTTC. Translating gives CASSPSGGQGGYTF.

This clonotype has more than one count but fewer than ten. The V gene is TRBV24-1, the J gene TRBJ2-2; D possibly matches TRBD1 or TRBD2 (5 bases each). V was cut by 6 bases and J by 7 bases, with 14 bases left in between. The CDR3 covers 14 residues. Germline CDR1 and CDR2: KGHDR and SFDVKD. The CDR3 nucleotides read TGTGCCACCAGTCGGGACCGCTCGAGCGGGGAGCTGTTTTTT. The encoded protein is CATSRDRSSGELFF.

This chain links TRBV2 with TRBJ1-5; D unresolved. The germline V gene has CDR1 SNHLY and CDR2 FYNNEI. Trimming left V 6 bases short and J 6 bases short, with 15 bases between. CDR3 length equals 14 residues. The CDR3, as DNA: TGTGCCAGCAGGACATCTTGGCCGAGTCAGCCCCAGCATTTT. Its translation: CASRTSWPSQPQHF.

This clonotype was observed a few times. The CDR3 coding sequence is TGCAGTGCTGCCCAGGGGGCGAGAAACATTCAGTACTTC. Protein product: CSAAQGARNIQYF. This chain links TRBV20-1 with TRBJ2-4; 8 bases are shared with TRBD1. This CDR3 is 13 amino acids long. Germline lookup yields CDR1 DFQATT and CDR2 SNEGSKA (reference sequence). Losses at the gene ends were 5 bases for V and 6 bases for J; bases not matched to a gene: 6.

This clonotype was recorded a few times. This chain links TRBV4-2 with TRBJ2-3; possibly TRBD1 for D (5 bases). Germline V CDR1 and CDR2: LGHNA, YNFKEQ. The V gene lost 3 bases and the J gene lost 3 bases, with 16 bases spanning the gap. The CDR3 consists of 16 residues. CDR3 sequence reads: CASSQATGLLTDTQYF. CDR3 DNA sequence: TGTGCCAGCAGCCAGGCAACAGGTCTCCTGACAGATACGCAGTATTTT.

The rearrangement uses TRBV5-6 and TRBJ2-5; 9 positions match TRBD2. Germline V gives CDR1 SGHDT, CDR2 YYEEEE. The CDR3 has 15 amino acids. V shed 0 bases and J 4 bases; nucleotides not matched to a gene: 4. As DNA, the CDR3 is TGTGCCAGCAGCTTGGATGGCGGGGGGGGAGAGACCCAGTACTTC. Translated: CASSLDGGGGETQYF.

This clonotype was seen only once. The chain has TRBV20-1 and TRBJ1-1; TRBD1 might be the D (6 bases). V lost 3 bases and J lost 1, with 15 bases in between. Germline V gene data show CDR1 as DFQATT and CDR2 as SNEGSKA (reference sequence). The CDR3 loop spans 15 amino acids. The CDR3 DNA is TGCAGTGCTAGTGGCCGGGACACCCAGAACACTGAAGCTTTCTTT. As protein: CSASGRDTQNTEAFF.

This clonotype was counted ten times or more. The chain links TRBV28 to TRBJ2-3; 10 positions agree with TRBD1. The CDR3 sequence is 16 residues long. J was trimmed by 2 bases and V by 7 bases; bases with no gene match: 9. Germline CDR1 and CDR2: MDHEN and SYDVKM. CDR3 nucleotides: TGTGCCAGCACCGTCCCCGGGACAGGGGCCACAGATACGCAGTATTTT. The encoded protein is CASTVPGTGATDTQYF.

This clonotype was recorded many times. The chain links TRBV5-1 to TRBJ2-1; 7 positions match TRBD2. This CDR3 region has 14 residues. The ends lost 4 bases at V and 6 bases at J; junction bases unmatched: 7. Germline-derived CDR1 and CDR2 are SGHRS and YFSETQ. In nucleotides, the CDR3 is TGCGCCAGCAGCGAAACAACGGGGGGCAATGAGCAGTTCTTC. It yields the protein CASSETTGGNEQFF.

V and J are TRBV20-1 and TRBJ2-2; D perhaps matches TRBD2 (7 bases). Germline values: CDR1 DFQATT, CDR2 SNEGSKA (reference sequence). The ends were cut back, 0 bases at V and 4 bases at J, with 15 bases in the middle. The CDR3 runs 16 residues. CDR3 in amino acids: CSARDLGGRVTGELFF. DNA for the CDR3: TGCAGTGCTAGAGATCTGGGGGGGCGAGTCACCGGGGAGCTGTTTTTT.

The chain uses TRBV29-1 and TRBJ1-2; 7 bases fit TRBD1. Germline assignment: CDR1 SQVTM and CDR2 ANQGSEA. The CDR3 length is 12 residues. V was clipped by 4 bases and J by 8 bases; unmatched bases: 7. CDR3 in amino acids: CSVVRTGYGYTF. In DNA form, the CDR3 reads TGCAGCGTTGTCCGGACAGGTTACGGCTACACCTTC.

V is TRBV5-1 and J is TRBJ2-2, with 12 bases that match TRBD1. The germline V gene encodes CDR1 SGHRS and CDR2 YFSETQ. The CDR3 runs to 15 residues. The V and J ends lost 7 bases and 7 bases, in that order; junction bases with no gene match: 8. Here the CDR3 reads CASGTGTGGHGELFF. Written as DNA, the CDR3 is TGCGCCAGCGGTACCGGGACAGGGGGCCACGGGGAGCTGTTTTTT. Looking up the rest from reference TRBV5-1 and TRBJ2-2 gives the full variable domain: KAGVTQTPRYLIKTRGQQVTLSCSPISGHRSVSWYQQTPGQGLQFLFEYFSETQRNKGNFPGRFSGRQFSNSRSEMNVSTLELGDSALYLCASGTGTGGHGELFFGEGSRLTVL.